The present T cell receptor (beta chain) was sequenced within a study of shared clonotypes between healthy human individuals. Study-wide results and caveats: Clonotypes shared by all four sorted-subset donors had higher generation probabilities than non-shared clonotypes.

Naive CD8 isolation took CD45RO-negative cells positively selected for CCR7 and excluded terminally differentiated effector memory CD45RA+ cells. This CDR3 spans 16 amino acids. The ends lost 6 bases at V and 5 bases at J; junction bases unmatched: 13. CDR1 is MNHEY and CDR2 is SMNVEV in the germline V gene (reference sequence). The input for sorted-subset replicate PCRs was 200 ng DNA, 30,000 or so T cell genomes. Generated by immunoSEQ multiplex PCR, the TCRdb table keeps only in-frame clones and is missing some. The profile shows about 2.1 million clones, 90% to 95% of them singletons. On this clone: No antigen is known for it.

This TCR derives from a man younger than 30 in good health. Some clones in this sample may be carry-over from other donors' samples. Sequencing was done on a sample of naive CD8+ T cells from PBMCs. The chain combines TRBV27 with TRBJ2-1; TRBD1 matches at 7 bases. The CDR3 nucleotides read TGTGCCAGCAGGATAGAGGGGGCAGTTGTACACAATGAGCAGTTCTTC. It codes for CASRIEGAVVHNEQFF.